The 9 T cell receptor beta chains listed next were all sequenced from one sample in a study of cytomegalovirus exposure and HLA in healthy donors. Primers included in the PCR were 60 Vbeta and 13 Jbeta primers. The protocol was immunoSEQ multiplex PCR, while the TCRdb copy is restricted to in-frame clones and leaves out a portion. The sample includes around 150,000 clones, less than 90% of them seen just once. Sequencing was performed on PBMCs. These receptor sequences come from a man aged 45-60 years in good health and CMV-seropositive.

V is TRBV5-6 and J is TRBJ2-2; TRBD2 matches 10 bases. CDR1 and CDR2 from the germline V gene are SGHDT and YYEEEE. This CDR3 comprises 16 residues. With V trimmed by 0 bases and J by 4 bases, 3 bases remained unmatched. The CDR3 DNA reads as TGTGCCAGCAGCTTGGTAACTAGCGGGGCCACCGGGGAGCTGTTTTTT. It codes for CASSLVTSGATGELFF.

The V call is TRBV9, the J call TRBJ2-3, with D tentatively TRBD1 (6 bases). Looked up from germline, CDR1 is SGDLS and CDR2 is YYNGEE. With 0 bases removed from V and 3 bases from J, the gap between germline ends came to 8 bases. The CDR3 contains 14 residues. The CDR3 region is CASSVGGPTDTQYF. The CDR3 DNA follows: TGTGCCAGCAGCGTAGGGGGGCCGACAGATACGCAGTATTTT.

This clone was picked up a small number of times. V is TRBV30 and J is TRBJ2-5; D might be TRBD2 (6 bases). The CDR3 runs to 15 residues. Per germline, CDR1 GTSNPN and CDR2 SVGIG (reference sequence). The V end lost 0 bases, the J end lost 0 bases, and 11 bases lay between the germline ends. CDR3: CAWSVGGKNQETQYF. The DNA for the CDR3 is TGTGCCTGGAGTGTGGGAGGAAAAAACCAAGAGACCCAGTACTTC.

The rearrangement links TRBV19 to TRBJ1-1; no clear D. The CDR3 has 12 amino acids. Trimming took off 2 bases at V and 3 bases at J, with 4 bases between the two ends. Germline V gene data show CDR1 as LNHDA and CDR2 as SQIVND (reference sequence). The chain's CDR3 is CASSIIDTEAFF. DNA of the CDR3: TGTGCCAGTAGTATAATAGACACTGAAGCTTTCTTT. Complete variable domain (other parts from reference TRBV19 and TRBJ1-1): DGGITQSPKYLFRKEGQNVTLSCEQNLNHDAMYWYRQDPGQGLRLIYYSQIVNDFQKGDIAEGYSVSREKKESFPLTVTSAQKNPTAFYLCASSIIDTEAFFGQGTRLTVV.

V and J are TRBV6-5 and TRBJ1-2, with a possible D match to TRBD1 (6 bases). Germline lookup yields CDR1 MNHEY and CDR2 SVGAGI. The V gene lost 6 bases and the J gene lost 4 bases, with 12 bases spanning the gap. The CDR3 is made up of 13 amino acids. CDR3 residues: CASRQGGGYGYTF. CDR3 in DNA: TGTGCCAGCAGACAGGGAGGGGGCTATGGCTACACCTTC.

The table lists this clone with a count of one. J is TRBJ2-4 and V is TRBV28, with 16 bases fitting TRBD2. The CDR3 runs 19 residues. With 2 bases clipped from V and 4 bases from J, the junction kept 8 bases outside the gene matches. Per the germline V gene, CDR1 is MDHEN and CDR2 is SYDVKM. The chain's CDR3 is CASSLPGLAGGPRKNIQYF. DNA for the CDR3: TGTGCCAGCAGTTTACCGGGACTAGCGGGGGGGCCTCGGAAAAACATTCAGTACTTC. The full variable domain, its missing parts supplied by reference TRBV28 and TRBJ2-4, is DVKVTQSSRYLVKRTGEKVFLECVQDMDHENMFWYRQDPGLGLRLIYFSYDVKMKEKGDIPEGYSVSREKKERFSLILESASTNQTSMYLCASSLPGLAGGPRKNIQYFGAGTRLSVL.

V is TRBV6-5 and J is TRBJ2-3, with 12 bases identical to TRBD2. CDR1 MNHEY and CDR2 SVGAGI come from the germline V gene. V was clipped by 6 bases and J by 4 bases; unmatched bases: 5. CDR3 size: 15 residues. The CDR3 nucleotides are TGTGCCAGCAGCCCACTAGCGGGGGGCCCAGATACGCAGTATTTT. Translation gives CASSPLAGGPDTQYF.

This chain links TRBV7-9 with TRBJ2-5, with a possible D match to TRBD1 (6 bases). Looked up from germline, CDR1 is SEHNR and CDR2 is FQNEAQ (reference sequence). This CDR3 has 16 residues. V was pared by 5 bases and J by 2 bases, with 18 bases between. CDR3 in DNA: TGTGCCAGCAGCGCATATTCAACAGGGAAACAAGAGACCCAGTACTTC. It is translated as CASSAYSTGKQETQYF.

The genes are TRBV7-3 and TRBJ1-5; 8 nucleotides line up with TRBD1. Germline V lookup: CDR1 SGHTA, CDR2 FQGTGA. This CDR3 has 13 residues. V gave up 5 bases and J gave up 6 bases; unmatched junction bases: 3. The CDR3, as DNA: TGTGCCAGCAGCCCTGACAGGGGTCAGCCCCAGCATTTT. Translation gives CASSPDRGQPQHF.